This TCR beta chain was observed in a study of graft-versus-host responses after intestinal transplantation. J was trimmed by 3 bases and V by 4 bases; bases with no gene match: 7. The CDR3 contains 15 residues. Looked up from germline, CDR1 is SGHDN and CDR2 is FVKESK. A remark on this clone: Its antigen is currently unknown.

Repertoires were generated with immunoSEQ multiplex PCR, while TCRdb's copy carries only in-frame clones and drops some. The table has about 70,000 clones, 90% seen once. The V and J genes are TRBV14 and TRBJ2-7; 9 bases match TRBD1. The sample consisted of unstimulated CD8+ T cells sorted from spleen or lymph node cells, taken before intestinal transplant. This clonotype was obtained from a human donor who received an intestinal transplant. CDR3 DNA: TGTGCCAGCAGCCGAGAACCGGGACAGGGCTACGAGCAGTACTTC. Its protein is CASSREPGQGYEQYF.